This paragraph reports one T cell receptor (beta chain). The source of the sample is a study of blood T cell repertoires in COVID-19. The CDR3 runs to 16 residues. Germline-derived CDR1 and CDR2 are KGHSH and LQKENI. V gave up 0 bases and J gave up 4 bases, with 16 bases separating them. Repertoires were generated with immunoSEQ multiplex PCR, while TCRdb's copy carries only in-frame clones and drops some. This sample has about 220,000 clones, with about 79% found just once. Sequenced material: peripheral blood. The TCR sequence derives from a man aged 50 or older with active or convalescent COVID-19. The genes are TRBV18 and TRBJ2-7; D is unclear. CDR3 bases: TGTGCCAGCTCACCACCGTCCCGGCAGGTTGGGTACGAGCAGTACTTC. As protein: CASSPPSRQVGYEQYF.